This TCR beta chain comes out of a study of T cells in Graves' hyperthyroidism and ophthalmopathy. Amplified TCR beta CDR3 regions came from RNA transcripts. With the HTBI primer set, the TCR CDR3 went through a first round of RT-PCR. In TCRdb, the multiplex PCR reads were re-called with MiXCR into one record per CDR3 protein. The sample holds about 360,000 distinct CDR3 sequences, roughly 13% seen once. V was pared by 4 bases and J by 6 bases, with 17 bases between. CDR1 is SGHRS, CDR2 YFSETQ, per germline. CDR3 length: 16 amino acids. The sequenced sample consisted of blood. The source of this sequence is a young woman with Graves' hyperthyroidism. The chain couples TRBV5-1 to TRBJ1-6; D unclear. CDR3 DNA: TGCGCCAGCAGCCCCATGATACAATCCGCTAATTCACCCCTCCACTTT. This codes for CASSPMIQSANSPLHF.